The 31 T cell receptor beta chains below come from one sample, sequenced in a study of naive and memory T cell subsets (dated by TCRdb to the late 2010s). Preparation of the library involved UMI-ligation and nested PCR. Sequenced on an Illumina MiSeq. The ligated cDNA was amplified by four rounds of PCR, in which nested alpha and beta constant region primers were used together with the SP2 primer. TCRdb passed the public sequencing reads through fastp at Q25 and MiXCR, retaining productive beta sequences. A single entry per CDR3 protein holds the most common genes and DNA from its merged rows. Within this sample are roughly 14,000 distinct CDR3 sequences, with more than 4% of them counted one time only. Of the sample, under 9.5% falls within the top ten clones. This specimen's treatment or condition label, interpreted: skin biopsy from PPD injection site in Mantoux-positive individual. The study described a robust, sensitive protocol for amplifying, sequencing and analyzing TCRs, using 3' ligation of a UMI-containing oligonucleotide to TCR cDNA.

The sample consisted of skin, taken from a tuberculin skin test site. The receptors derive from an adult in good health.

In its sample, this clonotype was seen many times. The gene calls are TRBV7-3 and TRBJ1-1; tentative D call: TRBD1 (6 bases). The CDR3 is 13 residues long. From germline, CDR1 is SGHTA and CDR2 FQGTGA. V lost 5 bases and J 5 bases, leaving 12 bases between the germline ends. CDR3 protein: CASSEQGRTEAFF. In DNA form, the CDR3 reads TGTGCCAGCAGCGAACAGGGTAGAACTGAAGCTTTCTTT.

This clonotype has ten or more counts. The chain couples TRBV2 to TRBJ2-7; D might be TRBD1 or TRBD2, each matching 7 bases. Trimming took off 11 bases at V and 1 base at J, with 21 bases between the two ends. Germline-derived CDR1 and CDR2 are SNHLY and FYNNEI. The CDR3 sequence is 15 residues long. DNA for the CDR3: TGTGCCCTCAGGGAGGGGACAGCCCAGTCCTACGAGCAGTACTTC. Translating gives CALREGTAQSYEQYF. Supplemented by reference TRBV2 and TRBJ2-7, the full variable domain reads EPEVTQTPSHQVTQMGQEVILRCVPISNHLYFYWYRQILGQKVEFLVSFYNNEISEKSEIFDDQFSVERPDGSNFTLKIRSTKLEDSAMYFCALREGTAQSYEQYFGPGTRLTVT.

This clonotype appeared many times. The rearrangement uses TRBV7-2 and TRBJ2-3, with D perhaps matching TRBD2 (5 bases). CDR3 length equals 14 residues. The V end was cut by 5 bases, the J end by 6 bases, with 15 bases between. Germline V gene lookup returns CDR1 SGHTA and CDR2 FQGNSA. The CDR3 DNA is TGTGCCAGCAGCGCCGGACTGCAGGCGGATACGCAGTATTTT. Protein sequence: CASSAGLQADTQYF.

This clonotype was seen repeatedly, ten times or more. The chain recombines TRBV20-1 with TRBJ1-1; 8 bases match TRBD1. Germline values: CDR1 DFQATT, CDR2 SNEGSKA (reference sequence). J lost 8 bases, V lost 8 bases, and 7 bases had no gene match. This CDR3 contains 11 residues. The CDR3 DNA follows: TGCAGTAGGGGGGGGACAGGCGAAGCTTTCTTT. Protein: CSRGGTGEAFF.

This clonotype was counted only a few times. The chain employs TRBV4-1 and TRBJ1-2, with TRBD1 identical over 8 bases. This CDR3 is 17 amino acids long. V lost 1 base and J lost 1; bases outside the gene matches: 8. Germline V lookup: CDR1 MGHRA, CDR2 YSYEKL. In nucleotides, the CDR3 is TGCGCCAGCAGCCAAGGGGGCAGGGGGCGTAGTAACTATGGCTACACCTTC. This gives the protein CASSQGGRGRSNYGYTF.

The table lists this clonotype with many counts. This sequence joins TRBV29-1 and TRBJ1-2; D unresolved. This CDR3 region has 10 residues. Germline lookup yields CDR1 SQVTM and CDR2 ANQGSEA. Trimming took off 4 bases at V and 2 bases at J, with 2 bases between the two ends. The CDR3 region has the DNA TGCAGCGTTGGGAACTATGGCTACACCTTC. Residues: CSVGNYGYTF.

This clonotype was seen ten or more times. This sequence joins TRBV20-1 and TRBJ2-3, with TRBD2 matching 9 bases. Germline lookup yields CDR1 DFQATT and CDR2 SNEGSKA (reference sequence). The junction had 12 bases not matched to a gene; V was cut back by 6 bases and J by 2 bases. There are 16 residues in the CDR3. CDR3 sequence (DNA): TGCAGTGCCCCGAAGGCTAGCGGGATCTTCACAGATACGCAGTATTTT. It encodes CSAPKASGIFTDTQYF.

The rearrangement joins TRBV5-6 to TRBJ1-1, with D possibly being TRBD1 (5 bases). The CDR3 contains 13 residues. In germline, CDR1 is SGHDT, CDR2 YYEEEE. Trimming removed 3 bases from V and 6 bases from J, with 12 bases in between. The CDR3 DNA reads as TGTGCCAGCAGCTCCTATTGGGGGGCTGAAGCTTTCTTT. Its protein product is CASSSYWGAEAFF.

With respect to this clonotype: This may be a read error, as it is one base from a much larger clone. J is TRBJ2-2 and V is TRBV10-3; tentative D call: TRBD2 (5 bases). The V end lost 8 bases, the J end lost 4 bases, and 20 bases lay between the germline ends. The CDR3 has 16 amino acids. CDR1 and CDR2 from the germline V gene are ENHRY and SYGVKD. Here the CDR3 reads CAIQREGSLSTGELFF. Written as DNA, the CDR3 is TGTGCCATCCAACGAGAGGGATCACTTAGCACCGGGGAGCTGTTTTTT.

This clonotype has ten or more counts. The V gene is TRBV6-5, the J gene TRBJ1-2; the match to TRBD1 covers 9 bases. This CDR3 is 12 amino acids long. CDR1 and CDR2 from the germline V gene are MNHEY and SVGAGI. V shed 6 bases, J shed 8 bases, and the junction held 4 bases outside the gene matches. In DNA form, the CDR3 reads TGTGCCAGCAGGACAGGGGGAGTCGGCTACACCTTC. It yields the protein CASRTGGVGYTF.

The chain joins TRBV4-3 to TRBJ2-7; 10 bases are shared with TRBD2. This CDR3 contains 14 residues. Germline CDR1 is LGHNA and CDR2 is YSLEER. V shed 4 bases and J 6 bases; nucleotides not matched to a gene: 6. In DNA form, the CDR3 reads TGCGCCAGCAGCCTCTGGACTAGCGGTCTCGAGCAGTACTTC. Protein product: CASSLWTSGLEQYF.

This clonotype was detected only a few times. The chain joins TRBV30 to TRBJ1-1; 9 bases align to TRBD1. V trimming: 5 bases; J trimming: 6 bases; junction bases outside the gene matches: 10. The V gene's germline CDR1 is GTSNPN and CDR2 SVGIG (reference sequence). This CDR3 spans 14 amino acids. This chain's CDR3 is CAWEPGQGPAEAFF. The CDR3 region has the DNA TGTGCCTGGGAGCCGGGACAGGGACCGGCTGAAGCTTTCTTT.

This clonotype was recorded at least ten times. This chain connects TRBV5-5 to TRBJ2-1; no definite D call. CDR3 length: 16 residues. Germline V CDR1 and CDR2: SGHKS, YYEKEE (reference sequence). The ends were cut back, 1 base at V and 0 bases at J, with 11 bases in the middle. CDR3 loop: CASSLLASSSYNEQFF. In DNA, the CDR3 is TGTGCCAGCAGCTTGTTAGCCTCGAGCTCCTACAATGAGCAGTTCTTC. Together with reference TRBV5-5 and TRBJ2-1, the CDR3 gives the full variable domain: DAGVTQSPTHLIKTRGQQVTLRCSPISGHKSVSWYQQVLGQGPQFIFQYYEKEERGRGNFPDRFSARQFPNYSSELNVNALLLGDSALYLCASSLLASSSYNEQFFGPGTRLTVL.

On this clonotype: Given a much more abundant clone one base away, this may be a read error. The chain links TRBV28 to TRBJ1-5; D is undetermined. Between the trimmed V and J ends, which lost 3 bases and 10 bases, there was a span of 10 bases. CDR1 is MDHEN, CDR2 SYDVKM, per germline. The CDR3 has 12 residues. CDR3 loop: CASSLMKIPQHF. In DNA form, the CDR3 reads TGTGCCAGCAGTTTGATGAAGATCCCCCAGCATTTT.

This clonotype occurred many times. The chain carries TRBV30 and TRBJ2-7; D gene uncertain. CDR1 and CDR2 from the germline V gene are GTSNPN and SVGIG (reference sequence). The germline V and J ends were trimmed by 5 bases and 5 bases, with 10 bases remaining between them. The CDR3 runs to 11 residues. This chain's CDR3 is CAWAPLDEQYF. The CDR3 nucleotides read TGTGCCTGGGCCCCTTTGGACGAGCAGTACTTC.

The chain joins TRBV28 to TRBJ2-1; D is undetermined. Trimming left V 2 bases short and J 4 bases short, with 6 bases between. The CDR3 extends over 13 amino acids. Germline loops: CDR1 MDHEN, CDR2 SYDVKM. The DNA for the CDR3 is TGTGCCAGCAGTTTAATCGGATACAATGAGCAGTTCTTC. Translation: CASSLIGYNEQFF.

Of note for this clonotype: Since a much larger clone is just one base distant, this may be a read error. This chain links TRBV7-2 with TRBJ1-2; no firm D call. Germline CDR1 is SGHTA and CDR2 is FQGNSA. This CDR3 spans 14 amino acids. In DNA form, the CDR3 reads TGTGCCAGCAGCCCCTCCTCCAGTAACTATGGCTTCACCTTC. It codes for CASSPSSSNYGFTF.

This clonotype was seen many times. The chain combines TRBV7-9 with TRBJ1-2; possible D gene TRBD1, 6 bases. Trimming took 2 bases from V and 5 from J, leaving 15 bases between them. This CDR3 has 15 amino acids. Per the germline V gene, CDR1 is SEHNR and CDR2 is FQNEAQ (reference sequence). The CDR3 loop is CASSLWLDRLYGYTF. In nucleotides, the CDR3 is TGTGCCAGCAGCTTATGGCTGGACAGATTATATGGCTACACCTTC.

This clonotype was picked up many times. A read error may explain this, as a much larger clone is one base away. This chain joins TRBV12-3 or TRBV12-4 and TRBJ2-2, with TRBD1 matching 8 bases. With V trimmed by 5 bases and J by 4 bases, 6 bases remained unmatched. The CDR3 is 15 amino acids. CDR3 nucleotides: TGTGCCAGCAGTCCGCAGGGGGCGGGCACCGGGGAGCTGTTTTTT. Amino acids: CASSPQGAGTGELFF.

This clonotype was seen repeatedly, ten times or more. The CDR3, as DNA: TGTGCCAGCAGTTACGGCGGGACTGGGGCCAACGTCCTGACTTTC. Translating gives CASSYGGTGANVLTF. This chain connects TRBV6-5 to TRBJ2-6; a possible D gene is TRBD2 (6 bases). The CDR3 totals 15 residues. Germline loops: CDR1 MNHEY, CDR2 SVGAGI. Between the trimmed V and J ends, which lost 2 bases and 2 bases, there was a span of 7 bases.

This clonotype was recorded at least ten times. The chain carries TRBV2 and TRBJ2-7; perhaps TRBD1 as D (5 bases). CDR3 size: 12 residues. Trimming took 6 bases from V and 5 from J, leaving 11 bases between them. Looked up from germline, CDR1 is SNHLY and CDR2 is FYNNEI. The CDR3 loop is CASSRQIHEQYF. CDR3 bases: TGTGCCAGCAGCCGACAGATCCACGAGCAGTACTTC.

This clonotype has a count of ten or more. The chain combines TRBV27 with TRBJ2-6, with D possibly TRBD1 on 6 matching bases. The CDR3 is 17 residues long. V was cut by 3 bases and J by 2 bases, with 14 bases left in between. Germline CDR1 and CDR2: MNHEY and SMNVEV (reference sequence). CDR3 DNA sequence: TGTGCCAGCAGTTTTATGGGGGCGCATCCTGGGGCCAACGTCCTGACTTTC. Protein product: CASSFMGAHPGANVLTF.

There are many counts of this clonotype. CDR3 DNA: TGTGCCTGGGGGGACGGCCTTGAGGAAAAACTGTTTTTT. Encoded protein: CAWGDGLEEKLFF. The gene calls are TRBV30 and TRBJ1-4; a possible D gene is TRBD1 (5 bases). The CDR3 is 13 amino acids. In germline, CDR1 is GTSNPN, CDR2 SVGIG (reference sequence). V dropped 5 bases and J dropped 8 bases, with 15 bases sitting between them. The full variable domain, with the rest looked up from reference TRBV30 and TRBJ1-4, is SQTIHQWPATLVQPVGSPLSLECTVEGTSNPNLYWYRQAAGRGLQLLFYSVGIGQISSEVPQNLSASRPQDRQFILSSKKLLLSDSGFYLCAWGDGLEEKLFFGSGTQLSVL.

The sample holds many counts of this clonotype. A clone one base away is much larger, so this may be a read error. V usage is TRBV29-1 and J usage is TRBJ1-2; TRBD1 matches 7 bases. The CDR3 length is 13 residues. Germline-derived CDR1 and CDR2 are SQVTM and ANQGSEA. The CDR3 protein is CSVEEQGNYGDTF. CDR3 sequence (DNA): TGCAGCGTTGAGGAACAGGGGAACTATGGCGACACCTTC.

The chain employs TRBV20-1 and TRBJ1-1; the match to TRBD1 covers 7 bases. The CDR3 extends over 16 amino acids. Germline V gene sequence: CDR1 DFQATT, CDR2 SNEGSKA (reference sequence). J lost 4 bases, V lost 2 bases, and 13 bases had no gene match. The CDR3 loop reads CSARPAGQNWGTEAFF. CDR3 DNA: TGCAGTGCTAGACCGGCGGGACAGAACTGGGGCACTGAAGCTTTCTTT.

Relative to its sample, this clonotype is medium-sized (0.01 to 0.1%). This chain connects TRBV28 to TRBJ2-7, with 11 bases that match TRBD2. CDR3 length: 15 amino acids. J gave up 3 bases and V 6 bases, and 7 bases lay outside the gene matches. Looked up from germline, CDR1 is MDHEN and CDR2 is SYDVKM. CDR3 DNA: TGTGCCAGCAGCCGAAGTAGCGGGGGGGTCTACGAGCAGTACTTC. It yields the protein CASSRSSGGVYEQYF.

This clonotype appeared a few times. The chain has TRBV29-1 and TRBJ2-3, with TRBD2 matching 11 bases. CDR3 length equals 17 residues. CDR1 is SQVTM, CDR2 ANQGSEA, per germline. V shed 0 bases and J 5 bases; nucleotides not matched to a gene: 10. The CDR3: CSVEDWSSGGRIDTQYF. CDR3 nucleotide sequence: TGCAGCGTTGAAGATTGGTCTAGCGGGGGGCGGATAGATACGCAGTATTTT.

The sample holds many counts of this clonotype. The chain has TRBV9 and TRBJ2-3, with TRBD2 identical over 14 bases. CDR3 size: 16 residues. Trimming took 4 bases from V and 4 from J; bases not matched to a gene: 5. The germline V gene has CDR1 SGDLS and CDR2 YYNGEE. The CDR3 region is CASSPTTSGGADTQYF. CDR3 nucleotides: TGTGCCAGCAGCCCGACGACTAGCGGGGGGGCAGATACGCAGTATTTT.

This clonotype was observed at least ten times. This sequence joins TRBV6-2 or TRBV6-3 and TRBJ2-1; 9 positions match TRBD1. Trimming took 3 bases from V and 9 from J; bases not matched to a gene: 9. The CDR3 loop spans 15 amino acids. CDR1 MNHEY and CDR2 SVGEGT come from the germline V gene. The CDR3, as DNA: TGTGCCAGCAGTTATTACCGGGACAGGGTTCGTGAGCAGTTCTTC. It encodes CASSYYRDRVREQFF.

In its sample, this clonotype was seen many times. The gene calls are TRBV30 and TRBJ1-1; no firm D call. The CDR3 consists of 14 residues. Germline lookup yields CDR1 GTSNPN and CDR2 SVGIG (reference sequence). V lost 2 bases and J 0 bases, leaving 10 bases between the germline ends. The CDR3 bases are TGTGCCTGGAGTAGCCCGGGTATGAACACTGAAGCTTTCTTT. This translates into CAWSSPGMNTEAFF.

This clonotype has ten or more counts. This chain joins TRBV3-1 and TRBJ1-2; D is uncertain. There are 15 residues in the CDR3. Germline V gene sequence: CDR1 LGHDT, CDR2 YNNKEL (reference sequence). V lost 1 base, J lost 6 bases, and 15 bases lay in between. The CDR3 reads CASSQGHVGRHGYTF. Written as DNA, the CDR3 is TGTGCCAGCAGCCAAGGGCATGTGGGTCGGCATGGCTACACCTTC.